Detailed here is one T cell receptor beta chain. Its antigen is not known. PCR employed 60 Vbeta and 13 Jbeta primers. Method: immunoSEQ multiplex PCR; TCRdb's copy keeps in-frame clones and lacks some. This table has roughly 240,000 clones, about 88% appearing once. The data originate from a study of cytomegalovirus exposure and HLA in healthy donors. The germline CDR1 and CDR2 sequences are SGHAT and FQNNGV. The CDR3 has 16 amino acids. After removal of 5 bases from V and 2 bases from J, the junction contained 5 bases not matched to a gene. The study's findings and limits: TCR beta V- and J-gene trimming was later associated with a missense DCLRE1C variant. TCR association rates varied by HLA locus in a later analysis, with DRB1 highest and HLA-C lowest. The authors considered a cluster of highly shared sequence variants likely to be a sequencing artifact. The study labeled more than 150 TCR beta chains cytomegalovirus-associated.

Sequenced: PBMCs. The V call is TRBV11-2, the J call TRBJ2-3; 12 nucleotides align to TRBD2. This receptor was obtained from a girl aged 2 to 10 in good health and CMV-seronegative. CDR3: CASSPLAGGVTDTQYF. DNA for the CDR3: TGTGCCAGCAGCCCCCTAGCGGGAGGGGTCACAGATACGCAGTATTTT.